This TCR beta chain was documented in a study of T cell responses to AZD1222 COVID-19 vaccine. About this clone: What it recognizes is unknown.

The CDR3 covers 15 residues. With 3 bases removed from V and 1 base from J, the gap between germline ends came to 15 bases. In germline, CDR1 is SQVTM, CDR2 ANQGSEA. Assay used: immunoSEQ multiplex PCR; TCRdb lists only in-frame clones, some missing. The data contain about 35,000 clones, 85% to 90% of them singletons. Study-level results: Just a handful of AZD1222 recipients tested seropositive at baseline. The span of vaccine-associated CD4 TCRs extended across spike, with dominance at 160-218 and 743-854.

Doses given second, at about 4 or about 12 weeks, were pooled. This chain uses TRBV29-1 with TRBJ1-1; the D gene is possibly TRBD1 (5 bases). The input for sequencing was peripheral blood, taken 28 days after the second AZD1222 dose. The receptor comes from an adult who received the AZD1222 COVID-19 vaccine. The CDR3 sequence is CSVDFQGGPNTEAFF. Written as DNA, the CDR3 is TGCAGCGTTGATTTTCAGGGAGGACCGAACACTGAAGCTTTCTTT. Variable domain in full (rest from reference TRBV29-1 and TRBJ1-1): SAVISQKPSRDICQRGTSLTIQCQVDSQVTMMFWYRQQPGQSLTLIATANQGSEATYESGFVIDKFPISRPNLTFSTLTVSNMSPEDSSIYLCSVDFQGGPNTEAFFGQGTRLTVV.